This T cell receptor beta chain was captured by sequencing in a study of Ad26.COV2.S vaccination and SARS-CoV-2 variants. Study results and limitations: There was reportedly substantial breadth in spike-specific CD8+ and CD4+ T cell responses after vaccination. Spike-specific TCR breadth ran higher among vaccine recipients than placebo recipients.

Treatment: around 19 received Ad26.COV2.S at low or high dose, single or two shots; five or six received placebo; per-sample allocation not given. Specimens were obtained on day 63 following the first vaccine or placebo injection. Immunization relied on an Ad26 vector, which expressed Wuhan-strain SARS-CoV-2 spike. Regarding this clone: Its cognate antigen is unknown.

TCRdb's table, derived via immunoSEQ multiplex PCR, lists solely in-frame clones and lacks some. The table records about 350,000 clones, more than 85% of them present only once. The source of this sequence is a person aged 18-60 years who received the Ad26.COV2.S COVID-19 vaccine or a placebo. The input for sequencing was peripheral blood, taken in a trial of Ad26.COV2.S vaccine versus placebo.

The CDR3 DNA sequence: TGTGCCAGCAGTTCCGCCGGGGGGGGAAATCAGCCCCAGCATTTT. Protein: CASSSAGGGNQPQHF. This chain links TRBV28 with TRBJ1-5; a possible D gene is TRBD1 (5 bases). The germline CDR1 and CDR2 sequences are MDHEN and SYDVKM. This CDR3 comprises 15 residues. Trimming cost V 4 bases and J 4 bases, with 14 bases left between them.